This T cell receptor (beta chain) was retrieved from a study of cytomegalovirus exposure and HLA in healthy donors. Study-wide context: Out of 150 million to 200 million T cells, an earlier analysis found roughly 110 million unique TCR beta sequences in total. General study findings and limits: Reportedly, fewer N-insertions than the 666-donor mean appeared in an Asian-associated ancestry cluster in a later analysis.

About this clone: Its antigen is currently unknown.

Germline V lookup: CDR1 ENHRY, CDR2 SYGVKD. Trimming removed 7 bases from V and 7 bases from J, with 14 bases in between. This CDR3 contains 14 residues. 13 Jbeta primers and 60 Vbeta primers were used for the PCR. Assay: immunoSEQ multiplex PCR; the TCRdb copy retains only in-frame clones and omits some. The sample records 150,000 to 200,000 clones, 70% being singletons. Sequenced input: PBMCs. The chain carries TRBV10-3 and TRBJ1-6; D is possibly TRBD1 (5 bases). This clonotype originated in a man younger than 35 in good health and CMV-seropositive. The DNA for the CDR3 is TGTGCCATCAAAAAGGACATCCAGAATTCACCCCTCCACTTT. This gives the protein CAIKKDIQNSPLHF.